This T cell receptor beta chain stems from a study of shared clonotypes between healthy human individuals. Findings of the study overall: Clonotypes shared by all four donors outscored non-shared clonotypes in generation probability. The represented genetic and exposure-history diversity was limited by the small number of donors. Even with large depth, rarefaction showed that sorted-subset sequencing was incomplete.

Assay: immunoSEQ multiplex PCR; the TCRdb copy retains only in-frame clones and omits some. The table records 2 million to 2.5 million clones, 85% to 95% of them present only once. CDR1 is SEHNR and CDR2 is FQNEAQ in the germline V gene (reference sequence). This CDR3 is 17 amino acids long. J gave up 4 bases and V 1 base, and 7 bases lay outside the gene matches. Comments on this clone: Its cognate antigen is unknown.

Memory CD4+ cells were the fraction left after CD45RA+ naive selection. This receptor was taken from a man aged 18 to 30 in good health. Some clones in this sample may be carry-over from other donors' samples. Sequences were obtained from naive CD4+ T cells from PBMCs. Subset here: CD45RA+ positively selected. This chain uses TRBV7-9 with TRBJ2-2; 9 nucleotides line up with TRBD2. The CDR3 DNA is TGTGCCAGCAGCTTAGAAGCGGGAGGCCTGGGCACCGGGGAGCTGTTTTTT. Its protein is CASSLEAGGLGTGELFF.